This passage covers 13 T cell receptor beta chains from one sample sequenced in a study of blood T cell repertoires in COVID-19. Only in-frame clones appear in the TCRdb table, and some are missing; sequencing was by immunoSEQ multiplex PCR. The sample has approximately 350,000 clones; 85% to 90% are singletons. What was sequenced was PBMCs or T cells enriched from blood (not recorded which). All receptors derive from a young man who had recovered from COVID-19.

The chain couples TRBV5-1 to TRBJ2-1; 13 nucleotides line up with TRBD2. This CDR3 is 18 amino acids long. In germline, CDR1 is SGHRS, CDR2 YFSETQ. Trimming cost V 0 bases and J 5 bases; bases outside gene matches: 8. CDR3 in DNA: TGCGCCAGCAGCTTGGTAGTTACTAGCGGGAGGGAAAACAATGAGCAGTTCTTC. Translating gives CASSLVVTSGRENNEQFF.

The chain combines TRBV2 with TRBJ1-1; D gene uncertain. Germline values: CDR1 SNHLY, CDR2 FYNNEI. The CDR3 extends over 13 amino acids. V was pared by 7 bases and J by 4 bases, with 13 bases between. CDR3 sequence (DNA): TGTGCCAGCACGGGAGAAAAGGCCACTGAAGCTTTCTTT. Protein sequence: CASTGEKATEAFF.

The chain recombines TRBV12-5 with TRBJ1-1, with 9 bases matching TRBD1. CDR3 length: 14 residues. Germline-derived CDR1 and CDR2 are LGHNT and FRNRAP. The ends lost 5 bases at V and 5 bases at J; junction bases unmatched: 6. Here the CDR3 reads CASGEQTGGTEAFF. The CDR3 DNA follows: TGTGCTAGTGGTGAGCAGACAGGGGGGACTGAAGCTTTCTTT.

This CDR3 is CASSLEPENTEAFF. CDR3 sequence (DNA): TGCGCCAGCAGCTTGGAGCCTGAGAACACTGAAGCTTTCTTT. The J gene is TRBJ1-1, the V gene TRBV5-1; D not certain. The CDR3 loop spans 14 amino acids. Trimming shortened V by 0 bases and J by 1 base, and 7 bases separated the two germline ends. The germline gives CDR1 SGHRS, CDR2 YFSETQ. The full variable domain, its missing parts supplied by reference TRBV5-1 and TRBJ1-1, is KAGVTQTPRYLIKTRGQQVTLSCSPISGHRSVSWYQQTPGQGLQFLFEYFSETQRNKGNFPGRFSGRQFSNSRSEMNVSTLELGDSALYLCASSLEPENTEAFFGQGTRLTVV.

This chain links TRBV6-5 with TRBJ1-2; 10 nucleotides line up with TRBD1. Germline V gene lookup returns CDR1 MNHEY and CDR2 SVGAGI. The CDR3 loop spans 16 amino acids. The trim removed 4 bases at V and 2 bases at J, leaving 7 bases unmatched. In DNA, the CDR3 is TGTGCCAGCAGTTCCCGACAGGGGGCACGGAACTATGGCTACACCTTC. Translation: CASSSRQGARNYGYTF.

This clone was seen once. This chain links TRBV2 with TRBJ2-7, with D perhaps TRBD1 (6 bases). Trimming removed 7 bases from V and 0 bases from J, with 13 bases in between. The CDR3 spans 14 residues. Germline CDR1 is SNHLY and CDR2 is FYNNEI. The DNA for the CDR3 is TGTGCCAGCACAGACAGGTTCTTCTCCTACGAGCAGTACTTC. Translation: CASTDRFFSYEQYF.

CDR3 residues: CATSRDGTSGSWGEQFF. The CDR3 DNA sequence: TGTGCCACCAGCAGAGATGGTACTAGCGGGAGTTGGGGTGAGCAGTTCTTC. This chain uses TRBV15 with TRBJ2-1; the match to TRBD2 covers 11 bases. The V gene's germline CDR1 is LNHNV and CDR2 YYDKDF (reference sequence). The CDR3 covers 17 residues. J was trimmed by 9 bases and V by 0 bases; bases with no gene match: 10. The whole variable domain, filled in from reference TRBV15 and TRBJ2-1, reads DAMVIQNPRYQVTQFGKPVTLSCSQTLNHNVMYWYQQKSSQAPKLLFHYYDKDFNNEADTPDNFQSRRPNTSFCFLDIRSPGLGDTAMYLCATSRDGTSGSWGEQFFGPGTRLTVL.

This sequence joins TRBV18 and TRBJ1-3; 9 nucleotides agree with TRBD1. Germline-derived CDR1 and CDR2 are KGHSH and LQKENI. This CDR3 is built from 15 residues. V dropped 6 bases and J dropped 0; count of bases not matched to a gene: 3. CDR3 amino acids: CASSMTGGSGNTIYF. The CDR3 DNA sequence: TGTGCCAGCTCCATGACAGGGGGCTCTGGAAACACCATATATTTT.

This clone has more than one count but fewer than ten. The V gene is TRBV5-4, the J gene TRBJ2-7, with 8 bases identical to TRBD2. V lost 4 bases to trimming and J lost 5 bases; unmatched junction nucleotides: 8. Per germline, CDR1 SGHNT and CDR2 YYREEE (reference sequence). The CDR3 covers 14 residues. The CDR3 protein is CASSTPGLVNEQYF. CDR3 DNA: TGTGCCAGCAGCACACCGGGACTAGTAAACGAGCAGTACTTC.

This chain joins TRBV19 and TRBJ2-2; a weak D match, TRBD2 (7 bases). V was cut by 6 bases and J by 1 base, with 12 bases left in between. The CDR3 sequence is 15 residues long. Germline V gene lookup returns CDR1 LNHDA and CDR2 SQIVND (reference sequence). The CDR3 sequence is CASRNGGRNTGELFF. As DNA, the CDR3 is TGTGCCAGTAGGAACGGGGGGCGGAACACCGGGGAGCTGTTTTTT.

V usage is TRBV4-3 and J usage is TRBJ1-2, with D perhaps TRBD1 (5 bases). The CDR3 runs 16 residues. CDR1 LGHNA and CDR2 YSLEER come from the germline V gene. The V and J ends lost 0 bases and 2 bases respectively, with 13 bases between them. The CDR3 DNA follows: TGCGCCAGCAGCCAAGACTGGGCAGGGAGGAACTATGGCTACACCTTC. It codes for CASSQDWAGRNYGYTF.

The V and J genes are TRBV7-9 and TRBJ1-2, with 7 bases identical to TRBD1. This CDR3 contains 14 residues. V gave up 6 bases and J gave up 6 bases; unmatched junction bases: 10. Per the germline V gene, CDR1 is SEHNR and CDR2 is FQNEAQ (reference sequence). CDR3 bases: TGTGCCAGCAGATCACAGGGGAACGTGGATGGCTACACCTTC. Protein product: CASRSQGNVDGYTF.

The chain joins TRBV2 to TRBJ2-5; 11 bases are shared with TRBD2. The J segment lost 2 bases and the V segment lost 7 bases, leaving 12 bases of the junction unmatched. CDR1 is SNHLY and CDR2 is FYNNEI in the germline V gene. The CDR3 spans 17 residues. The CDR3 loop is CASKPYKGTSGQETQYF. In DNA, the CDR3 is TGTGCCAGCAAGCCCTACAAGGGGACTAGCGGACAAGAGACCCAGTACTTC.